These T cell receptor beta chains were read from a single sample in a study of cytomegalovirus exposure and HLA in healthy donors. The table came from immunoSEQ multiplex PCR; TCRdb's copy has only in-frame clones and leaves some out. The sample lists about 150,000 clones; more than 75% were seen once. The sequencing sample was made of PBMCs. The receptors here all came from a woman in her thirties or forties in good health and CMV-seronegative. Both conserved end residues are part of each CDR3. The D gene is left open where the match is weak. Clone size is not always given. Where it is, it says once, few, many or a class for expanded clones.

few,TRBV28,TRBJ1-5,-,TGTGCCAGCAGTTCTCTCAGGGCCAATCAGCCCCAGCATTTT,CASSSLRANQPQHF
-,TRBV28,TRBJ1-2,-,TGTGCCACCCTACAGGGAGCCTATGGCTACACCTTC,CATLQGAYGYTF
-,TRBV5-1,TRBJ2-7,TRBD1,TGCGCCAGCAGCGACCCCGGGACAGCCTACGAGCAGTACTTC,CASSDPGTAYEQYF
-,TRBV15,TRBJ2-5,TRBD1,TGTGCCACCAGCAGTACTACAGGGGGCCTGCGAGAGGAGACCCAGTACTTC,CATSSTTGGLREETQYF
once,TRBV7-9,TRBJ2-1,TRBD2,TGTTCCAGCAGCCCGTTTAGCGGGGAGCAGTTCTTC,CSSSPFSGEQFF
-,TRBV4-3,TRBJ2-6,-,TGCGCCAGCAGCCAAGCAGTGTACTCTGGGGCCAACGTCCTGACTTTC,CASSQAVYSGANVLTF
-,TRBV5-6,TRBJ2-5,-,TGTGCCAGCAGCGTTCTAGGGACAACTCAGGAGACCCAGTACTTC,CASSVLGTTQETQYF
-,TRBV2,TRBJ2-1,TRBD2,TGTGCCAGTTCTAGCGGGGGGGCGGTGTTCTTTGATGAGCAGTTCTTC,CASSSGGAVFFDEQFF
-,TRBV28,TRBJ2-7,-,TGTGCCAGCAGTTTACGTACCCTAAGGAGCTCCTACGAGCAGTACTTC,CASSLRTLRSSYEQYF
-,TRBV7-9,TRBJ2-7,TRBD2,TGTGCCAGCAGCTCCGGGACTAACTTTTTGGGGCAGTACTTC,CASSSGTNFLGQYF
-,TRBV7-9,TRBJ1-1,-,TGTGCCAGCAGCTCGGGGAACTCGAACACTGAAGCTTTCTTT,CASSSGNSNTEAFF
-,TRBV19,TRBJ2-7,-,TGTGCCAGTAGTCCTGGAGAGGGATATCAGTACTTC,CASSPGEGYQYF
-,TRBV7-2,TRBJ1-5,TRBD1,TGTGCCAGCAGCTTAGCGGGGGGGACAGGAAATCAGCCCCAGCATTTT,CASSLAGGTGNQPQHF
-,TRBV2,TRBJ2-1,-,TGTGCCAGCAGGCTAGGAGTCAATGAGCAGTTCTTC,CASRLGVNEQFF
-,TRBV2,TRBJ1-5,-,TGTGCCAGCAGTGCGTGGAGCAGTCATCAGCCCCAGCATTTT,CASSAWSSHQPQHF
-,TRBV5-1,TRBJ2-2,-,TGCGCCAGCAGCTTGGAAGCGGCCGGGGAGCTGTTTTTT,CASSLEAAGELFF
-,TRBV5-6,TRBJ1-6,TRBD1,TGTGCCAGCAGCCGACCGGCCGGGACAGGGGCATCACCCCTCCACTTT,CASSRPAGTGASPLHF
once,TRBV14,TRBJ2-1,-,TGTGCCAGCAGCTTAACCTTGCGGGGGCCCGCGGATGAGCAGTTCTTC,CASSLTLRGPADEQFF
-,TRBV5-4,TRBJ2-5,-,TGTGCCAGCAGCTTGTCGGCCTACGGGGCCCAGTACTTC,CASSLSAYGAQYF
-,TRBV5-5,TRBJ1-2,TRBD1,TGTGCCAGCAGCTTGGAGGCTACGCAGGGGGCTTACTATGGCTACACCTTC,CASSLEATQGAYYGYTF
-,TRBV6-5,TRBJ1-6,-,TGTGCCAGCAGTTACGGAGGGACGGTGGGGAATTCACCCCTCCACTTT,CASSYGGTVGNSPLHF
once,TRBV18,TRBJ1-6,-,TGTGCCAGCTCGACGGGGAGGCCGCCCAATTCACCCCTCCACTTT,CASSTGRPPNSPLHF
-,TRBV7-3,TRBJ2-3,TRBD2,TGTGCCAGCAGCCCCGAAGGCGGGAGGGCCCCAGATACGCAGTATTTT,CASSPEGGRAPDTQYF
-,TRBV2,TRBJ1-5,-,TGTGCCAGCAGTGCCCAGGGAGGGCAGCCCCAGCATTTT,CASSAQGGQPQHF
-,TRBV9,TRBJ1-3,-,TGTGCCAGCAGCGTAGTAGGAGGCACCATATATTTT,CASSVVGGTIYF
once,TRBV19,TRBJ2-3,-,TGTGCCAGTAGTATAGATTGGTTACAGGGAAGTGGCACAGATACGCAGTATTTT,CASSIDWLQGSGTDTQYF
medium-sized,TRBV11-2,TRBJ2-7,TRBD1,TGTGCCAGCAGCGGTGAGGGGGCGCAAAGTCAGCAGTACTTC,CASSGEGAQSQQYF
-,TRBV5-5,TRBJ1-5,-,TGTGCCAGCAGCTCCGGGACACTTCAGCCCCAGCATTTT,CASSSGTLQPQHF
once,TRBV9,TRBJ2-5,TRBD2,TGTGCCAGCAGCGTAGTGGGTAGCGGGGGAGTGGGGGAGACCCAGTACTTC,CASSVVGSGGVGETQYF
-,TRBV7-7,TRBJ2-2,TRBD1,TGTGCTAGCAGCTTCGAGGGGGCCATCGGGGAGCTGTTTTTT,CASSFEGAIGELFF
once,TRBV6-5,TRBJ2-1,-,TGTGCCAGCAGAGGTCTAGACTCGTTCTACAATGAGCAGTTCTTC,CASRGLDSFYNEQFF
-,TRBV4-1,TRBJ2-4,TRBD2,TGCGCCAGCAGGCCCGTGGGAGCGGGAGGGCAGAACATTCAGTACTTC,CASRPVGAGGQNIQYF
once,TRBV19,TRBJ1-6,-,TGTGCCAGTAGTCCTACAGGGTCCACACCCCTCCACTTT,CASSPTGSTPLHF
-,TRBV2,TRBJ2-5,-,TGTGCCAGCAGTGAGGGCGGGGAAGAGACCCAGTACTTC,CASSEGGEETQYF
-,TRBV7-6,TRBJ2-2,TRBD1,TGTGCCAGCAGCCACAGGGGGAACACCGGGGAGCTGTTTTTT,CASSHRGNTGELFF
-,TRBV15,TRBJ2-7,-,TGTGCCACCAGCAGAGATCCTGACAGTAGAACCTACGAGCAGTACTTC,CATSRDPDSRTYEQYF
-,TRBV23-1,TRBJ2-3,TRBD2,TGCGCCAGCAGTCAATCGGGCGGAGTGGCGGGAGGACGCACAGATACGCAGTATTTT,CASSQSGGVAGGRTDTQYF
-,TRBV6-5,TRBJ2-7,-,TGTGCCAGCAGTACTTGGACAGCTACCTACGAGCAGTACTTC,CASSTWTATYEQYF
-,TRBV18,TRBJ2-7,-,TGTGCCAGCCAGAGTGTAGGAATGGGCCACTACGAGCAGTACTTC,CASQSVGMGHYEQYF
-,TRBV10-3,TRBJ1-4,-,TGTGCCATCAGCCTCACAGGGTATGAAAAACTGTTTTTT,CAISLTGYEKLFF
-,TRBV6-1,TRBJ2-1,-,TGTGCCAGCAGTGTTTTAGCGTCCGGCTACAATGAGCAGTTCTTC,CASSVLASGYNEQFF
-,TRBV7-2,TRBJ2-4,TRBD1,TGTGCCAGCAGCCAGATCTCGCCAGGGGGCCCTCAAAACAGTCAGTACTTC,CASSQISPGGPQNSQYF
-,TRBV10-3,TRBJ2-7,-,TGTGCCGTCAGTGAGGGCAGTTACGAGCAGTACTTC,CAVSEGSYEQYF
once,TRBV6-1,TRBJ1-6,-,TGTGCCAGCAGACTGGGGGCAAGTTCCTCACCCCTCCACTTT,CASRLGASSSPLHF
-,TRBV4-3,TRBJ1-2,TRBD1,TGCGCCAGCAGCCAAGTAGGGACAGGGTACTATGGCTACACCTTC,CASSQVGTGYYGYTF
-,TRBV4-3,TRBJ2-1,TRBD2,TGCGCCAGCAGCCAAGATTTAAGAGGACTAGCGGGAGGTCGAGTCTTC,CASSQDLRGLAGGRVF
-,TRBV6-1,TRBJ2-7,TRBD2,TGTGCCAGCAGTCCGAGCGGGAGGGCCTACGAGCAGTACTTC,CASSPSGRAYEQYF